Listed here are 32 T cell receptor beta chains from one sample, sequenced in a study of cytomegalovirus exposure and HLA in healthy donors. Produced via immunoSEQ multiplex PCR; TCRdb's table is partial and in-frame only. The sample includes fewer than 60,000 clones, approximately 95% of them seen just once. Sample: PBMCs. Every receptor here comes from a woman in her late teens or twenties in good health and CMV-seropositive.

The chain carries TRBV30 and TRBJ2-7; 9 bases are a match to TRBD1. The length of the CDR3 is 14 residues. Germline trimming cut 2 bases from V and 0 bases from J; bases unmatched to any gene: 2. CDR1 and CDR2 (germline): GTSNPN, SVGIG (reference sequence). The CDR3 here is CAWSKGQGSYEQYF. The CDR3 DNA reads as TGTGCCTGGAGTAAGGGACAGGGCTCCTACGAGCAGTACTTC.

The J gene is TRBJ2-7, the V gene TRBV6-5; 9 positions agree with TRBD2. The germline V gene has CDR1 MNHEY and CDR2 SVGAGI. J lost 4 bases, V lost 2 bases, and 6 bases had no gene match. CDR3 size: 15 residues. The CDR3 reads CASSYRGRGSYEQYF. DNA for the CDR3: TGTGCCAGCAGTTACCGCGGGAGGGGTTCGTACGAGCAGTACTTC.

V gene TRBV6-5 combines with J gene TRBJ2-5; TRBD1 aligns across 7 bases. The J segment lost 6 bases and the V segment lost 2 bases, leaving 6 bases of the junction unmatched. The CDR3 runs 14 residues. Per germline, CDR1 MNHEY and CDR2 SVGAGI. CDR3 sequence: CASSYRGRQQTQYF. CDR3 DNA: TGTGCCAGCAGTTACAGGGGGCGACAACAGACCCAGTACTTC.

V gene TRBV7-6 combines with J gene TRBJ2-1, with 7 bases that match TRBD1. The CDR3 runs to 16 residues. Unmatched junction bases numbered 7, after V lost 5 bases and J lost 0 bases. The germline V gene has CDR1 SGHVS and CDR2 FNYEAQ. The CDR3 sequence is CASSRRGQASYNEQFF. CDR3 nucleotide sequence: TGTGCCAGCAGCCGTAGGGGGCAGGCCTCCTACAATGAGCAGTTCTTC. Full variable domain (outside the CDR3, taken from reference TRBV7-6 and TRBJ2-1): GAGVSQSPRYKVTKRGQDVALRCDPISGHVSLYWYRQALGQGPEFLTYFNYEAQQDKSGLPNDRFSAERPEGSISTLTIQRTEQRDSAMYRCASSRRGQASYNEQFFGPGTRLTVL.

The chain recombines TRBV14 with TRBJ1-1; D ambiguous. The CDR3 extends over 15 amino acids. Germline V gives CDR1 SGHDN, CDR2 FVKESK. Trimming left V 0 bases short and J 1 base short, with 9 bases between. As DNA, the CDR3 is TGTGCCAGCAGCCAAGATCAAGCCGAGAACACTGAAGCTTTCTTT. Residues: CASSQDQAENTEAFF.

This clone was found once. The V gene is TRBV10-3, the J gene TRBJ2-2; 7 nucleotides match TRBD2. The CDR3 totals 16 residues. With V trimmed by 0 bases and J by 7 bases, 8 bases remained unmatched. CDR1 ENHRY and CDR2 SYGVKD come from the germline V gene. CDR3 amino acids: CAISESGSGYGGELFF. Written as DNA, the CDR3 is TGTGCCATCAGTGAGTCGGGTAGCGGGTACGGCGGGGAGCTGTTTTTT.

This chain joins TRBV5-1 and TRBJ1-2, with D perhaps matching TRBD1 (6 bases). Between the trimmed V and J ends, which lost 4 bases and 6 bases, there was a span of 13 bases. The CDR3 extends over 13 amino acids. The germline V gene encodes CDR1 SGHRS and CDR2 YFSETQ. CDR3 coding DNA: TGCGCCAGCAGCACCGGGGCAGGGGATGGCTACACCTTC. It encodes CASSTGAGDGYTF.

This chain joins TRBV5-4 and TRBJ2-7; D not resolved. The CDR3 sequence is 15 residues long. Trimming pared 0 bases from V and 0 bases from J, leaving 10 bases between. Germline lookup yields CDR1 SGHNT and CDR2 YYREEE (reference sequence). In DNA, the CDR3 is TGTGCCAGCAGCTTGGGTGGGCAGAGCTCCTACGAGCAGTACTTC. Amino acid sequence: CASSLGGQSSYEQYF.

The rearrangement joins TRBV28 to TRBJ2-3; the D gene is possibly TRBD1 (6 bases). Germline V gene lookup returns CDR1 MDHEN and CDR2 SYDVKM. Trimming shortened V by 4 bases and J by 5 bases, and 22 bases separated the two germline ends. The CDR3 has 17 amino acids. Here the CDR3 reads CASSSEIPGTQGDTQYF. The CDR3 DNA is TGTGCCAGCAGTTCTGAAATCCCCGGGACACAGGGAGATACGCAGTATTTT.

In the case of this clone: A read error may account for a junction end that differs from germline. The rearrangement joins TRBV7-7 to TRBJ1-3, with unresolved D. The CDR3 has 12 amino acids. Germline assignment: CDR1 SSHAT and CDR2 FNYEAQ (reference sequence). The CDR3 spells CASSSAGGTIYF. CDR3 DNA sequence: TGTGCTAGCAGTTCAGCGGGAGGCACCATATATTTT.

CDR3 sequence: CASSLDYGGTVQRYF. CDR3 DNA sequence: TGTGCCAGCAGCTTAGATTATGGCGGGACAGTTCAGCGGTACTTC. V is TRBV11-2 and J is TRBJ2-7, with D perhaps TRBD1 (7 bases). The CDR3 totals 15 residues. Deletions cut 0 bases from V and 12 bases from J, with 21 bases between. Germline loops: CDR1 SGHAT, CDR2 FQNNGV. The full variable domain, rest sourced from reference TRBV11-2 and TRBJ2-7, is EAGVAQSPRYKIIEKRQSVAFWCNPISGHATLYWYQQILGQGPKLLIQFQNNGVVDDSQLPKDRFSAERLKGVDSTLKIQPAKLEDSAVYLCASSLDYGGTVQRYFGPGTRLTVT.

This chain joins TRBV29-1 and TRBJ2-1; tentatively, D is TRBD2 (6 bases). The CDR3 is 12 amino acids. With 7 bases removed from V and 3 bases from J, the gap between germline ends came to 10 bases. The V gene's germline CDR1 is SQVTM and CDR2 ANQGSEA. CDR3 DNA sequence: TGCAGCGCCGCGCGGGGCTACAATGAGCAGTTCTTC. It is translated as CSAARGYNEQFF.

V gene TRBV10-3 combines with J gene TRBJ2-3; maybe TRBD2 (7 bases). The germline V gene encodes CDR1 ENHRY and CDR2 SYGVKD. This CDR3 is 15 amino acids long. Trimming cost V 3 bases and J 0 bases, with 10 bases left between them. As DNA, the CDR3 is TGTGCCATCAGTGATCGGGGGGCTAGCACAGATACGCAGTATTTT. Translated, it gives CAISDRGASTDTQYF.

This clone has only one observation. The J gene is TRBJ2-7, the V gene TRBV13, with TRBD2 identical over 10 bases. CDR1 is PRHDT, CDR2 FYEKMQ, per germline (reference sequence). Losses at the gene ends were 5 bases for V and 4 bases for J; bases not matched to a gene: 8. This CDR3 region has 15 residues. Here the CDR3 reads CASSPWSGRAYEQYF. In nucleotides, the CDR3 is TGTGCCAGCAGCCCCTGGAGCGGGAGGGCGTACGAGCAGTACTTC.

Here the CDR3 DNA reads TGTGCCAGTAGTATACGAGGACAGGGTTTGTGGGGGGAGCTGTTTTTT. Protein product: CASSIRGQGLWGELFF. The chain carries TRBV19 and TRBJ2-2; TRBD1 matches 8 bases. After removal of 2 bases from V and 8 bases from J, the junction contained 10 bases not matched to a gene. This CDR3 comprises 16 residues. CDR1 LNHDA and CDR2 SQIVND come from the germline V gene (reference sequence).

This chain joins TRBV9 and TRBJ2-3, with 8 bases matching TRBD2. In germline, CDR1 is SGDLS, CDR2 YYNGEE. V shed 0 bases and J 5 bases; nucleotides not matched to a gene: 14. There are 18 residues in the CDR3. CDR3 region: CASSVGDSGEVQEDTQYF. CDR3 bases: TGTGCCAGCAGCGTAGGGGATAGCGGGGAGGTACAGGAAGATACGCAGTATTTT.

The chain carries TRBV2 and TRBJ2-1, with D possibly being TRBD2 (6 bases). Germline CDR1 reads SNHLY; CDR2 reads FYNNEI. This CDR3 is 15 amino acids long. Trimming took 6 bases from V and 4 from J, leaving 16 bases between them. This CDR3 is CASRSTGVVYNEQFF. In DNA, the CDR3 is TGTGCCAGCAGGTCTACGGGGGTGGTGTACAATGAGCAGTTCTTC. Looking up the rest from reference TRBV2 and TRBJ2-1 gives the full variable domain: EPEVTQTPSHQVTQMGQEVILRCVPISNHLYFYWYRQILGQKVEFLVSFYNNEISEKSEIFDDQFSVERPDGSNFTLKIRSTKLEDSAMYFCASRSTGVVYNEQFFGPGTRLTVL.

This clone has just one count. The chain links TRBV5-5 to TRBJ1-4, with D maybe TRBD1 (5 bases). Deletions cut 4 bases from V and 0 bases from J, with 10 bases between. The V gene's germline CDR1 is SGHKS and CDR2 YYEKEE (reference sequence). CDR3 size: 15 residues. The CDR3 reads CASSSGGATNEKLFF. Written as DNA, the CDR3 is TGTGCCAGCAGCAGCGGGGGTGCAACTAATGAAAAACTGTTTTTT.

The chain recombines TRBV30 with TRBJ1-6, with D unresolved. From germline, CDR1 is GTSNPN and CDR2 SVGIG (reference sequence). The CDR3 has 15 amino acids. V was clipped by 0 bases and J by 5 bases, with 11 bases between them. In nucleotides, the CDR3 is TGTGCCTGGAGTGTCGCGGGAACTGATAATTCACCCCTCCACTTT. Its protein is CAWSVAGTDNSPLHF.

The chain has TRBV27 and TRBJ1-1, with 7 bases matching TRBD1. Germline V lookup: CDR1 MNHEY, CDR2 SMNVEV (reference sequence). V was pared by 5 bases and J by 3 bases, with 15 bases of the junction left unmatched. The CDR3 runs to 17 residues. The DNA for the CDR3 is TGTGCCAGCAGTCTACTAAGACAGGGAAAAGCGGACACTGAAGCTTTCTTT. It specifies CASSLLRQGKADTEAFF.

This chain uses TRBV7-6 with TRBJ2-1; 7 bases match TRBD2. The CDR3 spans 13 residues. Germline trimming cut 1 base from V and 9 bases from J; bases unmatched to any gene: 3. Germline V gives CDR1 SGHVS, CDR2 FNYEAQ. CDR3 residues: CASSLEAGLEQFF. The DNA for the CDR3 is TGTGCCAGCAGCTTAGAAGCGGGACTTGAGCAGTTCTTC.

The rearrangement joins TRBV7-9 to TRBJ2-7; 7 nucleotides match TRBD2. CDR3 size: 14 residues. CDR1 is SEHNR, CDR2 FQNEAQ, per germline (reference sequence). J lost 0 bases, V lost 5 bases, and 4 bases had no gene match. DNA of the CDR3: TGTGCCAGCAGCCCCCGGGACTACTCCTACGAGCAGTACTTC. Translated: CASSPRDYSYEQYF.

The chain employs TRBV19 and TRBJ2-3, with D uncertain. The CDR3 has 16 amino acids. Trimming stripped 1 base from V and 2 bases from J, with 13 bases between. CDR1 and CDR2 from the germline V gene are LNHDA and SQIVND (reference sequence). The CDR3 DNA sequence: TGTGCCAGTAGTATAGTTGGTAGTGTAATCACAGATACGCAGTATTTT. This gives the protein CASSIVGSVITDTQYF.

The J gene is TRBJ2-7, the V gene TRBV21-1; the table's D gene call, TRBD1, was not cross checked with the DNA. TRBV21-1 is an annotated pseudogene. CDR3 size: 13 residues. The CDR3 spells CATLPGQGYEQYF. DNA of the CDR3: TGTGCCACATTGCCGGGACAGGGTTACGAGCAGTACTTC.

The chain recombines TRBV9 with TRBJ1-3, with a weak D call TRBD1 (5 bases). The CDR3 runs 14 residues. Germline values: CDR1 SGDLS, CDR2 YYNGEE. Trimming removed 3 bases from V and 2 bases from J, with 9 bases in between. The CDR3 bases are TGTGCCAGCAGCGCCGGGGGGACTGGAAACACCATATATTTT. This encodes CASSAGGTGNTIYF.

The rearrangement links TRBV11-3 to TRBJ2-1, with D uncertain. V was clipped by 5 bases and J by 9 bases, with 8 bases between them. Germline CDR1 is SGHNT and CDR2 is YENEEA. The CDR3 is 11 amino acids. CDR3: CASSPPGEQFF. The CDR3 region has the DNA TGTGCCAGCAGCCCTCCGGGTGAGCAGTTCTTC.

The V call is TRBV7-6, the J call TRBJ2-1; 7 bases fit TRBD2. Germline loops: CDR1 SGHVS, CDR2 FNYEAQ. The V and J ends lost 5 bases and 6 bases, in that order; junction bases with no gene match: 10. This CDR3 spans 15 amino acids. CDR3 in DNA: TGTGCCAGCAGCCGACTAGCCGGAGGGAGCAATGAGCAGTTCTTC. It is translated as CASSRLAGGSNEQFF.

The gene calls are TRBV11-2 and TRBJ1-3; D possibly corresponds to TRBD1 (6 bases). Germline V gene lookup returns CDR1 SGHAT and CDR2 FQNNGV. V was trimmed by 0 bases and J by 4 bases, leaving 10 bases between them. CDR3 length: 15 amino acids. In DNA form, the CDR3 reads TGTGCCAGCAGCTTAGAGGCACAGGGCGGAAACACCATATATTTT. This codes for CASSLEAQGGNTIYF. Together with reference TRBV11-2 and TRBJ1-3, the CDR3 gives the full variable domain: EAGVAQSPRYKIIEKRQSVAFWCNPISGHATLYWYQQILGQGPKLLIQFQNNGVVDDSQLPKDRFSAERLKGVDSTLKIQPAKLEDSAVYLCASSLEAQGGNTIYFGEGSWLTVV.

The rearrangement joins TRBV18 to TRBJ1-1, with TRBD1 identical over 9 bases. CDR3 length equals 18 residues. Trimming cost V 2 bases and J 0 bases; bases outside gene matches: 10. Germline V gene sequence: CDR1 KGHSH, CDR2 LQKENI. CDR3 residues: CASSPLIGQGSMNTEAFF. As DNA, the CDR3 is TGTGCCAGCTCACCATTGATTGGACAGGGGTCGATGAACACTGAAGCTTTCTTT.

This clone was observed a single time. V gene TRBV7-2 combines with J gene TRBJ2-5; D is perhaps TRBD1 (5 bases). V lost 4 bases and J 5 bases, leaving 11 bases between the germline ends. Germline-derived CDR1 and CDR2 are SGHTA and FQGNSA. CDR3 length: 13 amino acids. The CDR3 sequence: CASSSRGRETQYF. The CDR3 bases are TGTGCCAGCAGCTCAAGGGGTCGGGAGACCCAGTACTTC.

The rearrangement joins TRBV25-1 to TRBJ2-3, with 7 bases lining up with TRBD1. Germline trimming cut 7 bases from V and 1 base from J; bases unmatched to any gene: 8. Looked up from germline, CDR1 is MGHDK and CDR2 is SYGVNS. This CDR3 comprises 15 residues. The CDR3, as DNA: TGTGCCAGCATCGCCGGGACAGTAGGCACAGATACGCAGTATTTT. It is translated as CASIAGTVGTDTQYF.

This clone was detected once. The chain recombines TRBV27 with TRBJ2-1; TRBD1 aligns across 10 bases. The CDR3 extends over 17 amino acids. Looked up from germline, CDR1 is MNHEY and CDR2 is SMNVEV (reference sequence). With 5 bases clipped from V and 4 bases from J, the junction kept 11 bases outside the gene matches. CDR3 DNA: TGTGCCAGCAGTAGGGTCACCGGGACAGGGGAGTACAATGAGCAGTTCTTC. Translated: CASSRVTGTGEYNEQFF.